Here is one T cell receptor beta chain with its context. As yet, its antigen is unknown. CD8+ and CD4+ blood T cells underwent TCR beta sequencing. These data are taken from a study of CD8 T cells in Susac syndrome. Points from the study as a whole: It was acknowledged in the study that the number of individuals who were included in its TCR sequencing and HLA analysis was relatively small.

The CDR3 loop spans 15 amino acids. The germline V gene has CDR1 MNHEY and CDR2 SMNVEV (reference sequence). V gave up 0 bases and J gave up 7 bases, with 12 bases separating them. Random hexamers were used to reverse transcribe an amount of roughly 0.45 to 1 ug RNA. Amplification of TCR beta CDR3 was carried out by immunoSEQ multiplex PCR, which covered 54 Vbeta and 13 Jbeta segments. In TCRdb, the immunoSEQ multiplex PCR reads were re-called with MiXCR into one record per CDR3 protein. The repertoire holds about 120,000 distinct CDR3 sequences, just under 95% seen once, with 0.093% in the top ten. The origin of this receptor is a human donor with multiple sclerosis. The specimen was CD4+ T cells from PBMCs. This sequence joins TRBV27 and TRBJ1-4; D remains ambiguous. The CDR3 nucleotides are TGTGCCAGCAGTTTATCGTGGGTGTCGGGTGAAAAACTGTTTTTT. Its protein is CASSLSWVSGEKLFF.